This entry concerns a single T cell receptor beta chain. Its antigen is currently not known. Base qualities are not recorded, but no much larger clone differs from it by a single base. Including the terminal cysteine and phenylalanine, the CDR3 comprises 17 residues. Only the CDR3 DNA is retained, 51 bases long and in frame from the first base. The germline V gene provides CDR1 SGHVS and CDR2 FQNEAQ. V was cut back by 1 base and J by 0 bases, leaving a gap of 16 bases between them. This sample was included in a study of T cell responses to AZD1222 COVID-19 vaccine (dated by TCRdb to 2020 to 2022). In terms of the full investigation: A total of over 230 trial participants underwent TCR sequencing, of whom 200 to 220 received two doses of AZD1222 and roughly 25 received two doses of the MenACWY control vaccine. Trial participants were enrolled by age into 18-55, 56-69 and 70-plus year subgroups, with 148, 28 and 57 TCR-sequenced participants respectively.

The label giving this sample's time point can be read as: about 28 days (+/-7) after the second vaccine dose. This sample's treatment or condition label indicates: meningococcal conjugate vaccine given as trial control. Samples from vaccinated people were obtained from the UK trials COV001 and COV002, which included a single-blind randomized controlled phase 2/3 trial of AZD1222 (ChAdOx1 nCoV-19) in healthy adults. For TCRbeta chain sequencing, PBMC samples from trial participants were taken at day 0 and at day 28 after the second dose. The CDR3 regions of human TCRbeta chains were analyzed by immunosequencing. Turning to the authors' computational methods: TCRs in the repertoires were compared against a reference library of SARS-CoV-2-specific TCRs that had been generated with the MIRA antigen-specificity platform. Breadth was defined as the fraction of unique TCRs that were SARS-CoV-2-associated. Depth was defined as the fraction of total T cells that were SARS-CoV-2-associated. Using the MIRA data, each spike-specific TCR was assigned both to the spike region to which the TCR was reactive and to a CD4 or CD8 class. Log10-transformed breadth and depth values were compared by one-way ANOVA with Sidak's multiple comparisons tests. This is the immuneACCESS table as TCRdb keeps it, with only in-frame sequences that have V and J called. A part of the clones is gone; compared with another copy, unresolved V genes explain less than half, and the rest is unexplained. The V and J calls and clone size come from that table; D and trimming were worked out from the DNA. The table for this sample lists 75,000 to 95,000 clones; about 87% of them were counted only once. The ten largest account for 9% to 10% of the sample.

General findings and caveats noted by the study authors: The 56-69-year group was small, and its depth increase did not reach significance, likely because of low power. Because no samples from the day 14 peak response were available, repertoires could be characterized only after the peak T cell response. Only 5 to 7 AZD1222 recipients were SARS-CoV-2 seropositive at baseline, limiting conclusions about previously exposed vaccinees. The whole spike protein was spanned by vaccine-associated CD4 TCRs, and dominant responses were seen in regions 160-218 and 743-854. After two AZD1222 doses, spike-specific TCR breadth and depth were significantly higher than at day 0 and than in MenACWY recipients. Participants were mostly white British and included more females than males, and it was suggested by the authors that clonal diversity may have been underestimated. Epitopes outside the regions mutated in the B.1.351 and B.1.1.7 variants were reportedly recognized by nearly half of the unique spike-specific TCRs.

This sequence originates from an adult who received the MenACWY meningococcal vaccine as a control. The chain is encoded by TRBV7-8 joined to TRBJ2-7, with the D segment possibly TRBD1 or TRBD2, each aligning over 7 bases. Material: peripheral blood, obtained 28 days after the second dose of the MenACWY control vaccine. The sequenced DNA: TGTGCCAGCAGCTTAGGGGGAGGGACAGACCTCTCCTACGAGCAGTACTTC. This gives the protein CASSLGGGTDLSYEQYF.